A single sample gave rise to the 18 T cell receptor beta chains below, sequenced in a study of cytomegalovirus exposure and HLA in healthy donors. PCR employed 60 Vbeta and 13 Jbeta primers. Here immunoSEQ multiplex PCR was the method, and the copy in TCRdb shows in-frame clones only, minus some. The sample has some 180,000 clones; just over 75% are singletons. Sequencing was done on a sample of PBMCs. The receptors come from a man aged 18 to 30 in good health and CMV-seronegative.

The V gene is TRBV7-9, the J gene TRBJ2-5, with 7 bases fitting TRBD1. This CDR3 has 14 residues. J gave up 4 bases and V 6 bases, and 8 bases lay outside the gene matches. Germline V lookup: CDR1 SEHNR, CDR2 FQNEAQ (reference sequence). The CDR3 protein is CASRDGAGGETQYF. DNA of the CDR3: TGTGCCAGCAGGGATGGGGCAGGGGGAGAGACCCAGTACTTC.

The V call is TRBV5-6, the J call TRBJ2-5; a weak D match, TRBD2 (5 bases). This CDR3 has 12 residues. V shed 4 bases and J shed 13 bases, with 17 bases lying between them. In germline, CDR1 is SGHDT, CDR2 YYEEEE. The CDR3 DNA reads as TGTGCCAGCAGCCCCAGAGGAGGCCCTCCGTACTTC. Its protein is CASSPRGGPPYF.

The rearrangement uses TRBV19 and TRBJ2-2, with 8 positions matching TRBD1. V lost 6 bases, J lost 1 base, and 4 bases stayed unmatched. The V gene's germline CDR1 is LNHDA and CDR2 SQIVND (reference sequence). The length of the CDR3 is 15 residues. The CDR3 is CASRVGQGNTGELFF. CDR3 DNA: TGTGCCAGTAGAGTAGGACAGGGGAACACCGGGGAGCTGTTTTTT.

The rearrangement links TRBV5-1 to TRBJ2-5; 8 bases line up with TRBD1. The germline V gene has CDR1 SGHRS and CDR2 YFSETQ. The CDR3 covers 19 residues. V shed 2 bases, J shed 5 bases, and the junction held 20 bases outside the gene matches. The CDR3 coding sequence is TGCGCCAGCAGCTTCTCAAACGGTCGGGACAGGCCCTCTCTCGAGACCCAGTACTTC. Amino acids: CASSFSNGRDRPSLETQYF. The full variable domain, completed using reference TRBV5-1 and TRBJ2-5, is KAGVTQTPRYLIKTRGQQVTLSCSPISGHRSVSWYQQTPGQGLQFLFEYFSETQRNKGNFPGRFSGRQFSNSRSEMNVSTLELGDSALYLCASSFSNGRDRPSLETQYFGPGTRLLVL.

As DNA, the CDR3 is TGTGCCTGGAGCCTATCCCGGACTAGCGGCAGCACAGATACGCAGTATTTT. Translating gives CAWSLSRTSGSTDTQYF. The chain combines TRBV30 with TRBJ2-3; 10 bases match TRBD2. Germline loops: CDR1 GTSNPN, CDR2 SVGIG (reference sequence). The J segment lost 0 bases and the V segment lost 3 bases, leaving 9 bases of the junction unmatched. The CDR3 totals 17 residues.

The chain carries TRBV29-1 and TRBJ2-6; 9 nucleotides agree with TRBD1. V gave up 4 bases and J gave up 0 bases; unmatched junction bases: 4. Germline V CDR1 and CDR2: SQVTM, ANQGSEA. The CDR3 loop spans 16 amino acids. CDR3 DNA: TGCAGCGTTGCGGGACAGGGAATCTCTGGGGCCAACGTCCTGACTTTC. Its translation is CSVAGQGISGANVLTF.

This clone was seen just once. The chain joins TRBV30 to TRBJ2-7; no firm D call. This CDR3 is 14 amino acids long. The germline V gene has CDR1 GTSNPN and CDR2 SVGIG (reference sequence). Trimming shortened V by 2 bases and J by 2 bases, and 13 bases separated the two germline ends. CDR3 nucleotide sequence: TGTGCCTGGAGTATCGATTACAGTGCCTACGAGCAGTACTTC. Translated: CAWSIDYSAYEQYF.

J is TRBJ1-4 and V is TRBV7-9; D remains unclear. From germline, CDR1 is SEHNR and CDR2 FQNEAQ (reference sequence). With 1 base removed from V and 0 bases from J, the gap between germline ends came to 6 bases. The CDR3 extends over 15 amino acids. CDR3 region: CASSLGEATNEKLFF. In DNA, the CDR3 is TGTGCCAGCAGCTTAGGAGAAGCAACTAATGAAAAACTGTTTTTT.

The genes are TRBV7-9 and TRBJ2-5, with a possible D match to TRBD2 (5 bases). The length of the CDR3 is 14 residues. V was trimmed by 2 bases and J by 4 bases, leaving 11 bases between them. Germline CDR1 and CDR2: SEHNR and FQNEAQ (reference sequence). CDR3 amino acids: CASSLSISGETQYF. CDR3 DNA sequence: TGTGCCAGCAGCTTATCTATCAGCGGAGAGACCCAGTACTTC.

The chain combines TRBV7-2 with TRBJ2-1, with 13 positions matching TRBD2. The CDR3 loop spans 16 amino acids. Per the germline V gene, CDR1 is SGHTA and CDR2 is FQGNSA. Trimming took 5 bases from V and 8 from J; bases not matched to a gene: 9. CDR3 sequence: CASSARTSGGWYEQFF. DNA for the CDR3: TGTGCCAGCAGCGCCCGGACTAGCGGGGGATGGTATGAGCAGTTCTTC.

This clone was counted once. This CDR3 reads CASSLDLNGQGTEAFF. Here the CDR3 DNA reads TGTGCCAGCAGCTTAGACCTTAACGGACAGGGAACTGAAGCTTTCTTT. The chain couples TRBV11-2 to TRBJ1-1, with 8 nucleotides matching TRBD1. The CDR3 runs 16 residues. The ends lost 0 bases at V and 5 bases at J; junction bases unmatched: 8. Germline assignment: CDR1 SGHAT and CDR2 FQNNGV.

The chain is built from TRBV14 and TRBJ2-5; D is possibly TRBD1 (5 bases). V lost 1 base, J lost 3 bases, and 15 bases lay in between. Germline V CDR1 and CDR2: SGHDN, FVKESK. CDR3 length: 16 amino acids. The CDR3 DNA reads TGTGCCAGCAGCCAAGGGATTTGGGGCAGGGAAGAGACCCAGTACTTC. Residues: CASSQGIWGREETQYF.

Here the CDR3 reads CASSTGGNEQFF. In nucleotides, the CDR3 is TGTGCCAGCAGTACAGGGGGCAATGAGCAGTTCTTC. This chain joins TRBV2 and TRBJ2-1; 8 bases agree with TRBD1. The CDR3 spans 12 residues. Losses at the gene ends were 5 bases for V and 6 bases for J; bases not matched to a gene: 0. Germline CDR1 SNHLY, CDR2 FYNNEI.

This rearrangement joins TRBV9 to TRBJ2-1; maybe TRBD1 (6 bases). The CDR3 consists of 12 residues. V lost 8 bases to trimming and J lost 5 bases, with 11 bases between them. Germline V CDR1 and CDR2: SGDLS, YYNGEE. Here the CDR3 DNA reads TGTGCCAGTGGGACAATAAACAATGAGCAGTTCTTC. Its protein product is CASGTINNEQFF.

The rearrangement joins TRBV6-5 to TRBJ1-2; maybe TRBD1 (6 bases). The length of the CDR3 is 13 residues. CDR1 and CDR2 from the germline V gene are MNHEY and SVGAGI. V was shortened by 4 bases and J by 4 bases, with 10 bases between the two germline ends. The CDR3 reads CASSSNRAYGYTF. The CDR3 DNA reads TGTGCCAGCAGTTCAAACAGGGCCTATGGCTACACCTTC.

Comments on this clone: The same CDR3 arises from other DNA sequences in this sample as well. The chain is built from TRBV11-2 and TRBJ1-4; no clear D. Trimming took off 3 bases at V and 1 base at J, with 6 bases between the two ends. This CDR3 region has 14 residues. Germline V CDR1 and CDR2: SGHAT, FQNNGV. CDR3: CASSFSGTNEKLFF. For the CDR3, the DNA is TGTGCCAGCAGCTTTTCAGGAACTAATGAAAAACTGTTTTTT.

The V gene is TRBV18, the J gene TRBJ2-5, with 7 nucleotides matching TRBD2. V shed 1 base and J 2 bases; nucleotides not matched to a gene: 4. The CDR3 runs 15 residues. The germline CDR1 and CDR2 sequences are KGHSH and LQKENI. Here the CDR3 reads CASSPQRDRQETQYF. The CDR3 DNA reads TGTGCCAGCTCACCACAGCGGGACCGACAAGAGACCCAGTACTTC.

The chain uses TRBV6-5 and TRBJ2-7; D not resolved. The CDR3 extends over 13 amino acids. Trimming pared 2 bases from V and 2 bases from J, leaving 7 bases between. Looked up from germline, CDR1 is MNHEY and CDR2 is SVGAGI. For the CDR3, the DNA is TGTGCCAGCAGTTACCAGATTACCTACGAGCAGTACTTC. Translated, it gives CASSYQITYEQYF.